This T cell receptor beta chain emerged from a study of CD8 T cells in ankylosing spondylitis. General study results and limits: Relatively rare in peripheral blood, disease-linked clones were also CD8+. Disease-associated clones were reportedly significantly overrepresented in matched ankylosing spondylitis synovial fluid. Prior literature has documented some motif variants in synovial fluid and blood from reactive arthritis. Characteristic, it appeared, of ankylosing spondylitis blood was a TCR beta motif of roughly 8 highly homologous variants.

Germline lookup yields CDR1 MDHEN and CDR2 SYDVKM. CDR3 length equals 14 residues. V gave up 3 bases and J gave up 1 base, with 10 bases separating them. Generation of TCR beta libraries employed quantitative 5'-RACE incorporating molecular barcodes. Each CDR3 protein is one row after TCRdb ran MiXCR on the 5' RACE reads. Seen here are under 550,000 distinct CDR3 sequences, around 26% observed once, and the top ten hold about 0.9%. Only a few counts were recorded for this clonotype. What it recognizes is unknown. The genes are TRBV28 and TRBJ2-7; no clear D gene. Sequenced material: blood, either unsorted or a sorted T cell fraction (not recorded which). The TCR was taken from a male donor with ankylosing spondylitis. The DNA for the CDR3 is TGTGCCAGCAGTTTGTACCTGCGATCCTACGAGCAGTACGTC. This encodes CASSLYLRSYEQYV.